These 10 T cell receptor beta chains came from one sample sequenced in a study of blood T cell repertoires in COVID-19. Assay: immunoSEQ multiplex PCR; the TCRdb copy retains only in-frame clones and omits some. The sample carries approximately 290,000 clones, 70% to 90% recorded once. The sequencing sample was made of PBMCs or T cells enriched from blood (not recorded which). These receptors all come from a woman in her 30s who had recovered from COVID-19.

This chain connects TRBV28 to TRBJ1-2; no clear D gene. The CDR3 is 11 amino acids. Trimming took off 5 bases at V and 8 bases at J, with 9 bases between the two ends. CDR1 MDHEN and CDR2 SYDVKM come from the germline V gene. CDR3 in DNA: TGTGCCAGCAGTCCCCTCAGGGGCTACACCTTC. This encodes CASSPLRGYTF.

J is TRBJ1-5 and V is TRBV28; TRBD1 agrees at 9 bases. V gave up 7 bases and J gave up 5 bases; unmatched junction bases: 6. From germline, CDR1 is MDHEN and CDR2 SYDVKM. CDR3 size: 14 residues. Here the CDR3 DNA reads TGTGCCAGCACCTCCGGGACAGGGTATCAGCCCCAGCATTTT. As protein: CASTSGTGYQPQHF. Full variable domain (missing parts from reference TRBV28 and TRBJ1-5): DVKVTQSSRYLVKRTGEKVFLECVQDMDHENMFWYRQDPGLGLRLIYFSYDVKMKEKGDIPEGYSVSREKKERFSLILESASTNQTSMYLCASTSGTGYQPQHFGDGTRLSIL.

The chain combines TRBV10-1 with TRBJ1-3; D is uncertain. The ends were cut back, 6 bases at V and 0 bases at J, with 9 bases in the middle. The CDR3 contains 14 residues. CDR1 is WNHNN, CDR2 SYGVQD, per germline (reference sequence). The CDR3, as DNA: TGCGCCAGCAGCATCGGGGACTCTGGAAACACCATATATTTT. This gives the protein CASSIGDSGNTIYF.

This chain connects TRBV18 to TRBJ2-2, with D possibly being TRBD1 (7 bases). The CDR3 contains 16 residues. V was shortened by 4 bases and J by 4 bases, with 16 bases between the two germline ends. CDR1 is KGHSH, CDR2 LQKENI, per germline. CDR3 nucleotides: TGTGCCAGCTCACGCCAGGGGGGACCGATCACCGGGGAGCTGTTTTTT. Translating gives CASSRQGGPITGELFF.

This CDR3 reads CASSVTGTSSGNTIYF. CDR3 DNA sequence: TGTGCCAGCAGCGTGACCGGGACAAGCTCTGGAAACACCATATATTTT. The rearrangement links TRBV9 to TRBJ1-3; TRBD1 is a possible D gene (6 bases). Deletions cut 2 bases from V and 0 bases from J, with 12 bases between. The germline CDR1 and CDR2 sequences are SGDLS and YYNGEE. The CDR3 is 16 residues long.

The gene calls are TRBV29-1 and TRBJ2-1, with 8 bases aligning to TRBD1. The V segment lost 7 bases and the J segment 9 bases; nucleotides outside the gene matches: 11. The CDR3 contains 13 residues. Per germline, CDR1 SQVTM and CDR2 ANQGSEA. The CDR3 DNA reads as TGCAGCGCCCTGGACAGGGCCAAAGGTGAGCAGTTCTTC. Its protein product is CSALDRAKGEQFF.

This clone appeared once. The chain employs TRBV6-4 and TRBJ2-1, with D tentatively TRBD1 (6 bases). CDR1 is MRHNA and CDR2 is SNTAGT in the germline V gene. V shed 5 bases and J shed 6 bases, with 14 bases lying between them. This CDR3 comprises 14 residues. The CDR3 region has the DNA TGTGCCAGCAGTCTTCTGGGGGCCAGCAATGAGCAGTTCTTC. Its translation: CASSLLGASNEQFF.

The chain recombines TRBV28 with TRBJ1-2; D is ambiguous. The CDR3 totals 14 residues. Trimming pared 3 bases from V and 7 bases from J, leaving 15 bases between. The germline V gene has CDR1 MDHEN and CDR2 SYDVKM. For the CDR3, the DNA is TGTGCCAGCAGTTTCCCCCGGACTGGTACTGGCTACACCTTC. It translates to CASSFPRTGTGYTF.

This clone was recorded once. The CDR3 sequence: CASSSAAGQGANTQYF. CDR3 bases: TGTGCCAGTAGTTCCGCTGCGGGACAGGGGGCAAATACGCAGTATTTT. V and J are TRBV19 and TRBJ2-3, with 12 bases fitting TRBD1. The germline gives CDR1 LNHDA, CDR2 SQIVND (reference sequence). CDR3 length equals 16 residues. Trimming cost V 5 bases and J 7 bases; bases outside gene matches: 10.

The V gene is TRBV9, the J gene TRBJ2-3; TRBD2 might be the D (5 bases). CDR1 and CDR2 from the germline V gene are SGDLS and YYNGEE. V gave up 1 base and J gave up 0 bases, with 9 bases separating them. The CDR3 runs to 15 residues. The CDR3 reads CASSVWERSTDTQYF. CDR3 coding DNA: TGTGCCAGCAGCGTATGGGAGAGGAGCACAGATACGCAGTATTTT.